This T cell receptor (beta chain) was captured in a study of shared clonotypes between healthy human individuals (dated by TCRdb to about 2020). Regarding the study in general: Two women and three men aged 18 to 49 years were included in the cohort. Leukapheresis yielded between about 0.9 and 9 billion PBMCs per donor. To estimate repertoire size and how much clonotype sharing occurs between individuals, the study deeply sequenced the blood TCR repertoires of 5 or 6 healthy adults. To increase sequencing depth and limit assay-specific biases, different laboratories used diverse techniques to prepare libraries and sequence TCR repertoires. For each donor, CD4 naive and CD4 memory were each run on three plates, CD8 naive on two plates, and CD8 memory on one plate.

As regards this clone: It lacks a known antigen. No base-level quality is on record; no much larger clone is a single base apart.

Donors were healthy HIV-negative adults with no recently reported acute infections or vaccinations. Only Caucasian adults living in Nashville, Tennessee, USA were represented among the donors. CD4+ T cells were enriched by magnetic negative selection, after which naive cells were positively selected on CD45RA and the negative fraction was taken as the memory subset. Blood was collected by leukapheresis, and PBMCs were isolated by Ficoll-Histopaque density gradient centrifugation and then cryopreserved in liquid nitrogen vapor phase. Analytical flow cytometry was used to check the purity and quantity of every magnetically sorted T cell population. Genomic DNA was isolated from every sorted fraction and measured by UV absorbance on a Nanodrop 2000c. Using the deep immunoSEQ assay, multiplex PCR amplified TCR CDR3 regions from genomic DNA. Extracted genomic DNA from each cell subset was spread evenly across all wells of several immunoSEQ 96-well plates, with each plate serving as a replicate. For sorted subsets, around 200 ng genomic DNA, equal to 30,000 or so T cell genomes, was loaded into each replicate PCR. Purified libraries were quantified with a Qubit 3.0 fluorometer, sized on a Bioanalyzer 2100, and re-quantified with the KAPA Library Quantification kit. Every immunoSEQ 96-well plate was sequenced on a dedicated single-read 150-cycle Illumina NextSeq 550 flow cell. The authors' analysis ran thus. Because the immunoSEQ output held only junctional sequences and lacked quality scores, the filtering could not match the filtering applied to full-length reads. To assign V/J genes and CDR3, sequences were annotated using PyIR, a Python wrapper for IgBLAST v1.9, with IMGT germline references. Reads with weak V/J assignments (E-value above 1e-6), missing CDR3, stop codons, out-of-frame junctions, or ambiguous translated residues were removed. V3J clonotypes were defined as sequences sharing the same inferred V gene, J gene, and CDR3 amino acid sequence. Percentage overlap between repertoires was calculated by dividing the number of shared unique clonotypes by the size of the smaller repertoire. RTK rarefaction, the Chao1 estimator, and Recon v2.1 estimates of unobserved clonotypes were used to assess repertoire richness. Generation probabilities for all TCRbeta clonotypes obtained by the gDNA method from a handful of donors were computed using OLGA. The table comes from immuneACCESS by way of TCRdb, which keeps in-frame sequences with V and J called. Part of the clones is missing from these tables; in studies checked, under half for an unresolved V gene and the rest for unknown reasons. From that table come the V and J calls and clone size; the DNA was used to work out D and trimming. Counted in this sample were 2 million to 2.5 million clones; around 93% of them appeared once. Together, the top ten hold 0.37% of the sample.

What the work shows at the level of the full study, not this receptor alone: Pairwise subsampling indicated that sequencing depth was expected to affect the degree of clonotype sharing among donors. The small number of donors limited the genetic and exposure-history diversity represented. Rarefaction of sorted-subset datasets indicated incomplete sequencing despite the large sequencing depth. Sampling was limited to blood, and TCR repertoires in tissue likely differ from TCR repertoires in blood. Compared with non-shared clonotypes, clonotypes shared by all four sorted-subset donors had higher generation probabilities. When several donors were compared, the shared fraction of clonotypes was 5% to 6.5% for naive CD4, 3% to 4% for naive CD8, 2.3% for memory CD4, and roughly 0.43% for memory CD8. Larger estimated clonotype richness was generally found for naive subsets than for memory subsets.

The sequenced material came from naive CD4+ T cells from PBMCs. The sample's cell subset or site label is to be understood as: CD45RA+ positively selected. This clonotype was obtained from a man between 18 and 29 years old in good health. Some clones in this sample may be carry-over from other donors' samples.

The CDR3 is CASNQQGYEQYF. The DNA sequence is as follows: TGTGCCAGCAACCAACAGGGTTACGAGCAGTACTTC. The sequence links TRBV28 to TRBJ2-7, with TRBD1 as a weak D call on 6 bases. The germline ends are 11 bases apart after V is trimmed by 7 bases and J by 4 bases. From cysteine to phenylalanine, the CDR3 is 12 amino acids long. The DNA shown is the 36-base CDR3, in frame from base 1. As encoded in the germline V gene, CDR1 is MDHEN while CDR2 is SYDVKM.